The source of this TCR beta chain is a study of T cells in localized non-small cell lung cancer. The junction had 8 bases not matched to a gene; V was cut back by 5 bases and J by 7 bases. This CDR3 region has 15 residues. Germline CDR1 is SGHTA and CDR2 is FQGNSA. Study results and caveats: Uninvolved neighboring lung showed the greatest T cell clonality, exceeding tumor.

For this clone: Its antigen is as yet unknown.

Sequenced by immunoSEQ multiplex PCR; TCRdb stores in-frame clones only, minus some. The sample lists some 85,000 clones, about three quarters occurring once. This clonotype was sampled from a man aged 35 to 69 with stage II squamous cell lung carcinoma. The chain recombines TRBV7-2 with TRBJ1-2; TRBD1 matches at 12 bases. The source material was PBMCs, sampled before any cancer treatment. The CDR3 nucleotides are TGTGCCAGCAGCCCCGGGACAGGGGGCTTTGGTGGCTACACCTTC. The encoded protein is CASSPGTGGFGGYTF.